This TCR beta chain originates from a study of blood T cells in healthy people across ages. Germline CDR1 and CDR2: LNHDA and SQIVND (reference sequence). Deletions cut 5 bases from V and 2 bases from J, with 15 bases between. CDR3 length: 16 amino acids. Total RNA was isolated from each sample in quantities of at least 5.5 micrograms. A second PCR, run for roughly 7 to 11 cycles, used a sample-barcoded 5' primer plus a J-beta primer mix. TCRdb reprocessed the 5' RACE reads via MiXCR and lists one record per CDR3 protein. This table holds around 780,000 distinct CDR3 sequences, 20% to 30% found once. These data were also filed under a second study, of T cells of mothers and their children. Per that study: Donors comprised a few healthy Caucasian mothers plus their six children. During the second PCR, the M1S primer introduced sample barcodes along with 2-4 random nucleotides. No persistent microchimeric T cell clones were detected.

The rearrangement joins TRBV19 to TRBJ1-4, with a weak D call TRBD1 (5 bases). The origin of this receptor is a boy aged 5-17 years in good health. Sequenced material: blood. CDR3 bases: TGTGCCAGTAGTTTGGGACGGGCGTCGACTAATGAAAAACTGTTTTTT. Encoded protein: CASSLGRASTNEKLFF.